The clone carrying this TCR beta chain was recorded only once. V was pared by 5 bases and J by 2 bases, with 6 bases of the junction left unmatched. The CDR3 runs to 14 residues. Germline V gene lookup returns CDR1 SGHVS and CDR2 FQNEAQ. The naive CD8 fraction comprised CD45RO-negative cells positively selected for CCR7 and excluded terminally differentiated effector memory CD45RA+ cells. This sample was included in a study of shared clonotypes between healthy human individuals. TCRdb's table, derived via immunoSEQ multiplex PCR, lists solely in-frame clones and lacks some. The sample has about 2 million clones; approximately 94% are singletons.

This chain uses TRBV7-8 with TRBJ2-7; 7 bases map to TRBD1. This clonotype was sampled from a man aged 18 to 30 in good health. The material sequenced was naive CD8+ T cells sorted from blood. CDR3 nucleotide sequence: TGTGCCAGCAGCCAAGGGGACAGAGCCTACGAGCAGTACTTC. Translation: CASSQGDRAYEQYF. The full variable domain, its missing parts supplied by reference TRBV7-8 and TRBJ2-7, is GAGVSQSPRYKVAKRGQDVALRCDPISGHVSLFWYQQALGQGPEFLTYFQNEAQLDKSGLPSDRFFAERPEGSVSTLKIQRTQQEDSAVYLCASSQGDRAYEQYFGPGTRLTVT.